This entry concerns a single T cell receptor (beta chain). The data were obtained in a study of response to subunit inactivated influenza vaccine. The trim removed 2 bases at V and 4 bases at J, leaving 18 bases unmatched. The length of the CDR3 is 19 residues. CDR1 MNHEY and CDR2 SMNVEV come from the germline V gene (reference sequence). TCRdb called the RT-PCR reads again in MiXCR, with one record for every CDR3 protein. The sample has some 540,000 distinct CDR3 sequences, roughly 25% seen once. The same data also went into a second study, on T cells expressing NK-cell markers. From that paper: In generating TCR beta cDNA, 5'RACE template switching with UMIs was used.

The starting material was CD4+ T cells sorted from PBMCs, obtained 11 to 12 days after vaccination. This clonotype was sampled from a man aged 45-60 years who received an inactivated influenza vaccine. The chain is built from TRBV27 and TRBJ2-5; 8 bases map to TRBD1. In DNA, the CDR3 is TGTGCCAGCAGTTTAGAGGGAGTAGGCAGGGGGCTTATTCGAGAGACCCAGTACTTC. This translates into CASSLEGVGRGLIRETQYF.